The 20 T cell receptor beta chains reported below all come from one sample, sequenced in a study of regulatory T cells in long-lasting Graves disease. Time point given: newly diagnosed GD, antithyroid drugs for less than 3 months. TCR sequences were obtained from RNA taken from PBMCs. Investigators prepared the TCR beta libraries by applying iRepertoire HTBI primers and Arm-PCR of CDR3 regions. TCRdb used MiXCR to reprocess the multiplex PCR reads, holding one entry per CDR3 protein. This sample has some 560,000 distinct CDR3 sequences, with about 15% found just once. Separately, the same data were catalogued under a study of T cells in Graves' hyperthyroidism and ophthalmopathy.

The source material was peripheral blood mononuclear cells (PBMCs), sampled at new diagnosis, from a patient treated with antithyroid drugs. The receptors originated from a woman in her forties or fifties with Graves disease.

The chain uses TRBV19 and TRBJ2-6, with D possibly matching TRBD1 (5 bases). The V end lost 4 bases, the J end lost 0 bases, and 10 bases lay between the germline ends. The CDR3 is 16 amino acids. Per the germline V gene, CDR1 is LNHDA and CDR2 is SQIVND (reference sequence). CDR3 amino acids: CASSRGSHSGANVLTF. CDR3 sequence (DNA): TGTGCCAGTAGTAGGGGCAGCCACTCTGGGGCCAACGTCCTGACTTTC. The complete variable domain, with remaining parts taken from reference TRBV19 and TRBJ2-6, reads DGGITQSPKYLFRKEGQNVTLSCEQNLNHDAMYWYRQDPGQGLRLIYYSQIVNDFQKGDIAEGYSVSREKKESFPLTVTSAQKNPTAFYLCASSRGSHSGANVLTFGAGSRLTVL.

The rearrangement links TRBV28 to TRBJ2-2; 13 positions match TRBD2. The J segment lost 4 bases and the V segment lost 5 bases, leaving 10 bases of the junction unmatched. The germline V gene encodes CDR1 MDHEN and CDR2 SYDVKM. The CDR3 spans 18 residues. The CDR3 loop reads CASSVLAGGPRGTGELFF. In DNA form, the CDR3 reads TGTGCCAGCAGTGTACTAGCGGGAGGGCCGCGAGGCACCGGGGAGCTGTTTTTT.

This clonotype was detected many times. The rearrangement links TRBV6-2 or TRBV6-3 to TRBJ1-1; possible D gene TRBD1, 6 bases. Germline loops: CDR1 MNHEY, CDR2 SVGEGT. The CDR3 covers 14 residues. Trimming stripped 5 bases from V and 6 bases from J, with 16 bases between. CDR3 region: CASSPYRVHSEAFF. The CDR3 nucleotides read TGTGCCAGCAGTCCGTACAGGGTCCATTCTGAAGCTTTCTTT.

At least ten counts were recorded for this clonotype. The chain links TRBV11-2 to TRBJ2-5, with 10 bases matching TRBD2. V shed 0 bases and J 4 bases; nucleotides not matched to a gene: 2. Germline V CDR1 and CDR2: SGHAT, FQNNGV. The CDR3 runs 15 residues. The DNA of the CDR3 is TGTGCCAGCAGCTTAGAACTAGCGGGGATAGAGACCCAGTACTTC. Residues: CASSLELAGIETQYF. The full variable domain, its missing parts supplied by reference TRBV11-2 and TRBJ2-5, is EAGVAQSPRYKIIEKRQSVAFWCNPISGHATLYWYQQILGQGPKLLIQFQNNGVVDDSQLPKDRFSAERLKGVDSTLKIQPAKLEDSAVYLCASSLELAGIETQYFGPGTRLLVL.

In this sample, this clonotype turned up many times. V is TRBV7-9 and J is TRBJ1-1, with no clear D. V was shortened by 1 base and J by 1 base, with 7 bases between the two germline ends. Germline CDR1 reads SEHNR; CDR2 reads FQNEAQ (reference sequence). This CDR3 has 14 residues. The CDR3 region has the DNA TGTGCCAGCAGCTTAGGGAAGGCGAACACTGAAGCTTTCTTT. Protein product: CASSLGKANTEAFF.

This clonotype was observed many times. The rearrangement uses TRBV12-3 or TRBV12-4 and TRBJ1-2; 7 bases line up with TRBD1. The CDR3 is made up of 15 amino acids. With V trimmed by 5 bases and J by 2 bases, 8 bases remained unmatched. CDR3 sequence: CASSTRGTANYGYTF. The CDR3 nucleotides read TGTGCCAGCAGTACGCGGGGGACAGCGAACTATGGCTACACCTTC.

This clonotype was seen more than once but under ten times. The V gene is TRBV20-1, the J gene TRBJ1-2, with TRBD1 identical over 7 bases. J gave up 4 bases and V 3 bases, and 8 bases lay outside the gene matches. Looked up from germline, CDR1 is DFQATT and CDR2 is SNEGSKA (reference sequence). The CDR3 has 14 amino acids. CDR3 DNA sequence: TGCAGTGCTAGTGCCGGGACAGACGGCTATGGCTACACCTTC. Translated: CSASAGTDGYGYTF.

The chain employs TRBV7-9 and TRBJ2-6, with no clear D. Trimming shortened V by 1 base and J by 2 bases, and 6 bases separated the two germline ends. CDR1 SEHNR and CDR2 FQNEAQ come from the germline V gene (reference sequence). The CDR3 covers 15 residues. The CDR3: CASSLDRPGANVLTF. In DNA form, the CDR3 reads TGTGCCAGCAGCTTAGATCGGCCTGGGGCCAACGTCCTGACTTTC.

DNA for the CDR3: TGTGCCAGCAGTTACTCGGGGGGGGCGGGTTACAATGAGCAGTTCTTC. Its protein is CASSYSGGAGYNEQFF. The chain carries TRBV6-2 or TRBV6-3 and TRBJ2-1; tentatively, D is TRBD2 (7 bases). The V gene's germline CDR1 is MNHEY and CDR2 SVGEGT. The CDR3 has 16 residues. V shed 0 bases and J shed 4 bases, with 13 bases lying between them.

This clonotype was detected only a few times. The chain carries TRBV5-6 and TRBJ1-1, with TRBD1 matching over 7 bases. The germline CDR1 and CDR2 sequences are SGHDT and YYEEEE. With V trimmed by 5 bases and J by 1 base, 11 bases remained unmatched. The CDR3 covers 16 residues. The CDR3 DNA is TGTGCCAGCAGTAGGCCCCCGGGACAGTGGAACACTGAAGCTTTCTTT. It encodes CASSRPPGQWNTEAFF.

Only a few counts were recorded for this clonotype. The V and J genes are TRBV29-1 and TRBJ1-1; TRBD1 aligns across 7 bases. Germline loops: CDR1 SQVTM, CDR2 ANQGSEA. After removal of 3 bases from V and 4 bases from J, the junction contained 2 bases not matched to a gene. CDR3 length equals 12 residues. The CDR3 protein is CSVDTGATEAFF. CDR3 nucleotides: TGCAGCGTTGATACAGGGGCCACTGAAGCTTTCTTT.

This clonotype occurred many times. This chain uses TRBV20-1 with TRBJ1-5, with no clear D. Germline V lookup: CDR1 DFQATT, CDR2 SNEGSKA (reference sequence). CDR3 length: 15 amino acids. Trimming cost V 6 bases and J 4 bases, with 19 bases left between them. The DNA for the CDR3 is TGCAGTGCAGTCTTAGAGGACCTCCCGAATCAGCCCCAGCATTTT. Translating gives CSAVLEDLPNQPQHF.

V is TRBV18 and J is TRBJ1-2; the D is unclear. The CDR3 is 10 residues long. Germline CDR1 is KGHSH and CDR2 is LQKENI. Trimming took off 2 bases at V and 5 bases at J, with 0 bases between the two ends. CDR3 nucleotides: TGTGCCAGCTCACCATATGGCTACACCTTC. Encoded protein: CASSPYGYTF.

This clonotype was recorded many times. This sequence joins TRBV28 and TRBJ2-7; 10 bases align to TRBD1. The CDR3 is 16 residues long. V lost 4 bases to trimming and J lost 2 bases; unmatched junction nucleotides: 8. Germline CDR1 reads MDHEN; CDR2 reads SYDVKM. CDR3 loop: CASSSRTGGRAYEQYF. In nucleotides, the CDR3 is TGTGCCAGCAGTTCAAGGACAGGGGGGAGGGCCTACGAGCAGTACTTC. The full variable domain, completed using reference TRBV28 and TRBJ2-7, is DVKVTQSSRYLVKRTGEKVFLECVQDMDHENMFWYRQDPGLGLRLIYFSYDVKMKEKGDIPEGYSVSREKKERFSLILESASTNQTSMYLCASSSRTGGRAYEQYFGPGTRLTVT.

This clonotype came up many times. The chain joins TRBV12-3 or TRBV12-4 to TRBJ2-7; 7 bases match TRBD1. The CDR3 is 12 residues long. V shed 4 bases, J shed 6 bases, and the junction held 3 bases outside the gene matches. CDR3 amino acids: CASSSPGGEQYF. CDR3 nucleotides: TGTGCCAGCAGTTCCCCAGGGGGCGAGCAGTACTTC.

This clonotype was observed at least ten times. This rearrangement joins TRBV7-3 to TRBJ2-3, with TRBD1 as a possible D gene (6 bases). CDR1 and CDR2 (germline): SGHTA, FQGTGA. This CDR3 is 14 amino acids long. V lost 5 bases and J lost 4, with 13 bases in between. Here the CDR3 reads CASSRRQESDTQYF. CDR3 DNA: TGTGCCAGCAGCCGAAGACAGGAGTCAGATACGCAGTATTTT.

V is TRBV29-1 and J is TRBJ2-3; D possibly matches TRBD1 or TRBD2 (6 bases each). V lost 5 bases and J lost 5, with 14 bases in between. Germline-derived CDR1 and CDR2 are SQVTM and ANQGSEA. The CDR3 has 13 residues. The CDR3 DNA follows: TGCAGCGTTTCGGGGGCCCCCGTAGATACGCAGTATTTT. It specifies CSVSGAPVDTQYF.

This clonotype was found a few times. This sequence joins TRBV19 and TRBJ2-6; possibly TRBD1 for D (6 bases). The germline gives CDR1 LNHDA, CDR2 SQIVND (reference sequence). Deletions cut 4 bases from V and 2 bases from J, with 9 bases between. This CDR3 contains 15 residues. CDR3 protein: CASSTSGAGANVLTF. Here the CDR3 DNA reads TGTGCCAGTAGTACCTCAGGGGCTGGGGCCAACGTCCTGACTTTC.

This clonotype was detected only a few times. The chain employs TRBV19 and TRBJ1-1; the D is unclear. The CDR3 contains 14 residues. V lost 2 bases to trimming and J lost 5 bases, with 12 bases between them. In germline, CDR1 is LNHDA, CDR2 SQIVND (reference sequence). CDR3 residues: CASSILNAGTEAFF. The CDR3 DNA is TGTGCCAGTAGTATACTGAACGCGGGGACTGAAGCTTTCTTT.

This clonotype was counted at least ten times. The chain joins TRBV5-1 to TRBJ2-3; either TRBD1 or TRBD2 may fit D (6 bases each). The germline V gene encodes CDR1 SGHRS and CDR2 YFSETQ. The CDR3 extends over 14 amino acids. Trimming shortened V by 5 bases and J by 6 bases, and 16 bases separated the two germline ends. CDR3 amino acids: CASRTGALGDTQYF. The DNA for the CDR3 is TGCGCCAGCAGAACGGGGGCGCTGGGGGATACGCAGTATTTT.